This record concerns one T cell receptor (beta chain) sequence. Its matching antigen is unknown. This record belongs to a study of beta chain features in type 1 diabetes. Whole-study findings and limits: An over-representation of cells with high TCR expression could result from cDNA sequencing.

Isolated RNA was reverse transcribed in full, so expressed TCRB transcripts were sequenced. Assay used: immunoSEQ multiplex PCR; TCRdb lists only in-frame clones, some missing. The sample includes approximately 470,000 clones, around 30% of them seen just once. Trimming pared 4 bases from V and 5 bases from J, leaving 11 bases between. From germline, CDR1 is PRHDT and CDR2 FYEKMQ (reference sequence). The CDR3 is made up of 13 amino acids. V is TRBV13 and J is TRBJ1-1; D remains unclear. The sequence was obtained from a man in his late teens or twenties in good health. What was sequenced was naive CD4+ T cells from blood. The CDR3 region has the DNA TGTGCCAGCAGCTCGAGGATGGAGACTGAAGCTTTCTTT. It encodes CASSSRMETEAFF.